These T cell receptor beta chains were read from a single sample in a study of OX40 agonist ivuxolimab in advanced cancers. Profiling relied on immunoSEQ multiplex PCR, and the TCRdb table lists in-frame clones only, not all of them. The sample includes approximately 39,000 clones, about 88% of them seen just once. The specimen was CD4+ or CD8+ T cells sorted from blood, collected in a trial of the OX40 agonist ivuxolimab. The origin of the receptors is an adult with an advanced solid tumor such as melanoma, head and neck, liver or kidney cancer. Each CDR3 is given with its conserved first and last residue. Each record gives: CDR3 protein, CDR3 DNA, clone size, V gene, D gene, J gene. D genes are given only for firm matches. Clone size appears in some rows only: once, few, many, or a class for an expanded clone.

cdr3_aa: CASSEGRWGADTEAFF
cdr3_nt: TGCGCCAGCAGTGAAGGGCGGTGGGGGGCGGACACTGAAGCTTTCTTT
clone_size: -
v_call: TRBV10-2
d_call: -
j_call: TRBJ1-1

cdr3_aa: CASSREPDRDYEQYF
cdr3_nt: TGCGCCAGCAGCCGGGAGCCGGACAGGGACTACGAGCAGTACTTC
clone_size: -
v_call: TRBV4-1
d_call: TRBD1
j_call: TRBJ2-7

cdr3_aa: CASSQISFLVDGYTF
cdr3_nt: TGCGCCAGCAGCCAAATCAGTTTTTTAGTTGATGGCTACACCTTC
clone_size: -
v_call: TRBV4-3
d_call: -
j_call: TRBJ1-2

cdr3_aa: CASSQEQSGGVGETQYF
cdr3_nt: TGTGCCAGCAGCCAAGAACAGAGCGGGGGAGTAGGGGAGACCCAGTACTTC
clone_size: -
v_call: TRBV4-2
d_call: TRBD2
j_call: TRBJ2-5

cdr3_aa: CASSLFMAGTVNTGELFF
cdr3_nt: TGTGCCAGCAGTTTATTTATGGCCGGGACGGTGAACACCGGGGAGCTGTTTTTT
clone_size: -
v_call: TRBV28
d_call: -
j_call: TRBJ2-2

cdr3_aa: CASSLEAANYGYTF
cdr3_nt: TGTGCCAGCAGCTTGGAAGCAGCTAACTATGGCTACACCTTC
clone_size: -
v_call: TRBV5-4
d_call: -
j_call: TRBJ1-2

cdr3_aa: CASSGTGGNEAFF
cdr3_nt: TGCGCCAGCAGCGGGACAGGGGGCAATGAAGCTTTCTTT
clone_size: -
v_call: TRBV5-1
d_call: TRBD1
j_call: TRBJ1-1

cdr3_aa: CASGDFSGELFF
cdr3_nt: TGTGCCAGCGGGGACTTCTCCGGGGAGCTGTTTTTT
clone_size: -
v_call: TRBV6-4
d_call: -
j_call: TRBJ2-2

cdr3_aa: CASTSGGGGTDTQYF
cdr3_nt: TGTGCCAGCACCTCGGGTGGGGGCGGCACAGATACGCAGTATTTT
clone_size: few
v_call: TRBV7-8
d_call: -
j_call: TRBJ2-3

cdr3_aa: CAWSVGHTYEQYF
cdr3_nt: TGTGCCTGGAGTGTGGGGCATACCTACGAGCAGTACTTC
clone_size: -
v_call: TRBV30
d_call: -
j_call: TRBJ2-7

cdr3_aa: CSVEAGTGTAYGYTF
cdr3_nt: TGCAGCGTTGAAGCTGGAACCGGGACGGCATATGGCTACACCTTC
clone_size: once
v_call: TRBV29-1
d_call: -
j_call: TRBJ1-2

cdr3_aa: CASSLAGGHQETQYF
cdr3_nt: TGTGCCAGCAGCTTAGCGGGGGGCCATCAAGAGACCCAGTACTTC
clone_size: once
v_call: TRBV6-5
d_call: TRBD2
j_call: TRBJ2-5

cdr3_aa: CASSPQAGAYNEQFF
cdr3_nt: TGTGCCAGCAGCCCCCAAGCGGGGGCCTACAATGAGCAGTTCTTC
clone_size: few
v_call: TRBV7-2
d_call: TRBD2
j_call: TRBJ2-1

cdr3_aa: CASEWGQGPLETQYF
cdr3_nt: TGTGCCAGCGAATGGGGGCAGGGACCTTTAGAGACCCAGTACTTC
clone_size: -
v_call: TRBV7-9
d_call: -
j_call: TRBJ2-5

cdr3_aa: CASSLDRLYEQYF
cdr3_nt: TGTGCCAGCAGTTTGGACAGACTCTACGAGCAGTACTTC
clone_size: -
v_call: TRBV6-5
d_call: -
j_call: TRBJ2-7

cdr3_aa: CASSASGGPSYEQYF
cdr3_nt: TGTGCCAGCAGCGCTAGCGGGGGGCCCTCCTACGAGCAGTACTTC
clone_size: -
v_call: TRBV9
d_call: TRBD2
j_call: TRBJ2-7

cdr3_aa: CASSQYLAGGEETQYF
cdr3_nt: TGTGCCAGCAGCCAATACCTAGCGGGGGGGGAGGAGACCCAGTACTTC
clone_size: -
v_call: TRBV7-8
d_call: TRBD2
j_call: TRBJ2-5

cdr3_aa: CASSQYAQKSFISYEQYF
cdr3_nt: TGTGCCAGCAGCCAATATGCACAAAAGTCTTTTATTTCCTACGAGCAGTACTTC
clone_size: -
v_call: TRBV14
d_call: -
j_call: TRBJ2-7

cdr3_aa: CASSQITGNHEQYF
cdr3_nt: TGCGCCAGCAGCCAAATTACAGGTAACCACGAGCAGTACTTC
clone_size: -
v_call: TRBV4-3
d_call: -
j_call: TRBJ2-7

cdr3_aa: CASSVAGADSYNEQFF
cdr3_nt: TGTGCCAGCAGCGTAGCTGGGGCAGACTCCTACAATGAGCAGTTCTTC
clone_size: once
v_call: TRBV9
d_call: -
j_call: TRBJ2-1

cdr3_aa: CASRDPSGGPYEQYF
cdr3_nt: TGTGCCAGCAGGGACCCTAGCGGGGGCCCTTACGAGCAGTACTTC
clone_size: few
v_call: TRBV6-1
d_call: TRBD2
j_call: TRBJ2-7

cdr3_aa: CASSSPGQGVVEQFF
cdr3_nt: TGTGCCAGCAGTTCCCCGGGACAGGGCGTGGTTGAGCAGTTCTTC
clone_size: -
v_call: TRBV27
d_call: TRBD1
j_call: TRBJ2-1

cdr3_aa: CASSVSGTVDTQYF
cdr3_nt: TGTGCCAGCAGCGTATCCGGGACAGTAGATACGCAGTATTTT
clone_size: -
v_call: TRBV9
d_call: TRBD1
j_call: TRBJ2-3

cdr3_aa: CASSVHLESGANVLTF
cdr3_nt: TGTGCCAGCAGCGTACATCTAGAGTCTGGGGCCAACGTCCTGACTTTC
clone_size: -
v_call: TRBV9
d_call: -
j_call: TRBJ2-6

cdr3_aa: CASSSSGLTEAFF
cdr3_nt: TGTGCCAGCAGTTCCTCGGGACTCACTGAAGCTTTCTTT
clone_size: -
v_call: TRBV27
d_call: -
j_call: TRBJ1-1

cdr3_aa: CASCQETGANVLTF
cdr3_nt: TGTGCCAGCTGCCAAGAAACTGGGGCCAACGTCCTGACTTTC
clone_size: few
v_call: TRBV7-8
d_call: -
j_call: TRBJ2-6

cdr3_aa: CASSLMEGTNTEAFF
cdr3_nt: TGTGCCAGCAGCCTGATGGAGGGGACGAACACTGAAGCTTTCTTT
clone_size: -
v_call: TRBV4-2
d_call: -
j_call: TRBJ1-1

cdr3_aa: CASSEGAGIQETQYF
cdr3_nt: TGTGCCAGCAGTGAAGGGGCAGGTATCCAAGAGACCCAGTACTTC
clone_size: -
v_call: TRBV25-1
d_call: -
j_call: TRBJ2-5

cdr3_aa: CASRPFRKNTGELFF
cdr3_nt: TGTGCCAGCAGGCCGTTTCGGAAAAACACCGGGGAGCTGTTTTTT
clone_size: -
v_call: TRBV5-6
d_call: -
j_call: TRBJ2-2

cdr3_aa: CASTLAGSNTQYF
cdr3_nt: TGTGCCAGCACTCTAGCGGGTAGTAATACGCAGTATTTT
clone_size: few
v_call: TRBV27
d_call: TRBD2
j_call: TRBJ2-3

cdr3_aa: CASSLVGFSYEQYF
cdr3_nt: TGCGCCAGCAGCTTGGTGGGATTTTCCTACGAGCAGTACTTC
clone_size: -
v_call: TRBV5-1
d_call: -
j_call: TRBJ2-7

cdr3_aa: CASSDEKLSGNTIYF
cdr3_nt: TGTGCCAGCAGCGACGAAAAACTCTCTGGAAACACCATATATTTT
clone_size: -
v_call: TRBV9
d_call: -
j_call: TRBJ1-3

cdr3_aa: CASSEGEGLAGGHTQYF
cdr3_nt: TGTGCCAGCAGTGAAGGAGAGGGACTAGCGGGGGGCCATACGCAGTATTTT
clone_size: -
v_call: TRBV2
d_call: TRBD2
j_call: TRBJ2-3

cdr3_aa: CASRDYTDTQYF
cdr3_nt: TGTGCCAGCCGTGATTACACAGATACGCAGTATTTT
clone_size: -
v_call: TRBV28
d_call: -
j_call: TRBJ2-3

cdr3_aa: CASSLGPEQFF
cdr3_nt: TGTGCCAGCAGCCTTGGACCTGAGCAGTTCTTC
clone_size: -
v_call: TRBV14
d_call: -
j_call: TRBJ2-1

cdr3_aa: CASSRSGQVDNEKLFF
cdr3_nt: TGTGCCAGCAGTCGTTCAGGACAGGTCGATAATGAAAAACTGTTTTTT
clone_size: once
v_call: TRBV2
d_call: TRBD1
j_call: TRBJ1-4

cdr3_aa: CASKLGQGTYEQYF
cdr3_nt: TGTGCCAGCAAACTGGGACAGGGGACTTACGAGCAGTACTTC
clone_size: -
v_call: TRBV27
d_call: TRBD1
j_call: TRBJ2-7

cdr3_aa: CASSQDGGGMRTNEKLFF
cdr3_nt: TGCGCCAGCAGCCAAGATGGCGGAGGGATGAGGACTAATGAAAAACTGTTTTTT
clone_size: -
v_call: TRBV4-3
d_call: -
j_call: TRBJ1-4

cdr3_aa: CASSQYRWAGGPREMNTEAFF
cdr3_nt: TGCGCCAGCAGTCAATACCGGTGGGCAGGGGGGCCTCGTGAAATGAACACTGAAGCTTTCTTT
clone_size: once
v_call: TRBV23-1
d_call: TRBD1
j_call: TRBJ1-1

cdr3_aa: CASSLYRQGAGDTQYF
cdr3_nt: TGTGCCAGCAGCTTATACCGACAGGGGGCTGGAGATACGCAGTATTTT
clone_size: -
v_call: TRBV7-8
d_call: TRBD1
j_call: TRBJ2-3

cdr3_aa: CASSHNVNEQFF
cdr3_nt: TGTGCCAGCAGCCACAACGTCAATGAGCAGTTCTTC
clone_size: -
v_call: TRBV5-6
d_call: -
j_call: TRBJ2-1

cdr3_aa: CASQLGSDTQYF
cdr3_nt: TGTGCCAGCCAGCTGGGCTCAGATACGCAGTATTTT
clone_size: -
v_call: TRBV7-9
d_call: -
j_call: TRBJ2-3

cdr3_aa: CAWGVSGGRETQYF
cdr3_nt: TGTGCCTGGGGTGTTTCGGGGGGCCGAGAGACCCAGTACTTC
clone_size: -
v_call: TRBV30
d_call: -
j_call: TRBJ2-5

cdr3_aa: CASSLGVAGHRYNEQFF
cdr3_nt: TGTGCCAGCAGCTTAGGTGTCGCGGGACACAGATACAATGAGCAGTTCTTC
clone_size: -
v_call: TRBV7-6
d_call: -
j_call: TRBJ2-1

cdr3_aa: CASSVGEAGRGETQYF
cdr3_nt: TGTGCCAGCAGCGTAGGGGAAGCGGGACGAGGGGAGACCCAGTACTTC
clone_size: -
v_call: TRBV9
d_call: TRBD2
j_call: TRBJ2-5

cdr3_aa: CASGGPGLGYGYTF
cdr3_nt: TGTGCTAGTGGTGGGCCGGGGCTAGGGTATGGCTACACCTTC
clone_size: -
v_call: TRBV12-5
d_call: -
j_call: TRBJ1-2

cdr3_aa: CASSESPGGVETQYF
cdr3_nt: TGTGCCAGCAGTGAAAGTCCAGGGGGCGTGGAGACCCAGTACTTC
clone_size: -
v_call: TRBV6-1
d_call: TRBD1
j_call: TRBJ2-5

cdr3_aa: CAWSTGGGYTF
cdr3_nt: TGTGCCTGGAGTACGGGAGGAGGCTACACCTTC
clone_size: few
v_call: TRBV30
d_call: -
j_call: TRBJ1-2

cdr3_aa: CASSEDLLPNTGELFF
cdr3_nt: TGTGCCAGCAGTGAAGACCTACTACCGAACACCGGGGAGCTGTTTTTT
clone_size: -
v_call: TRBV6-1
d_call: -
j_call: TRBJ2-2

cdr3_aa: CASSLDLITNQPQHF
cdr3_nt: TGTGCCAGCAGTTTAGACCTAATAACCAACCAGCCCCAGCATTTT
clone_size: -
v_call: TRBV28
d_call: -
j_call: TRBJ1-5

cdr3_aa: CASSLGGGGTPLHF
cdr3_nt: TGTGCCAGCAGCTTAGGGGGTGGCGGCACACCCCTCCACTTT
clone_size: few
v_call: TRBV11-2
d_call: -
j_call: TRBJ1-6

cdr3_aa: CASSPQENNQPQHF
cdr3_nt: TGTGCCAGCAGTCCGCAGGAAAACAATCAGCCCCAGCATTTT
clone_size: -
v_call: TRBV27
d_call: -
j_call: TRBJ1-5

cdr3_aa: CASRSGNIQYF
cdr3_nt: TGTGCCAGCAGGAGCGGAAACATTCAGTACTTC
clone_size: once
v_call: TRBV27
d_call: -
j_call: TRBJ2-4